These T cell receptor beta chains were read from a single sample in a study of tumor-infiltrating lymphocytes in primary liver carcinoma. MiXCR, applied by TCRdb to the multiplex PCR reads, yields one record per CDR3 protein. The sample consists of more than 150,000 distinct CDR3 sequences, around 60% of them appearing once. Sequencing was carried out using peripheral blood. The source of these receptors is a middle-aged man with primary liver carcinoma and hepatitis B virus infection. CDR3s include the opening cysteine and the closing phenylalanine or tryptophan. The D gene is left open where the match is weak. Size is stated for part of the rows, as once, few or many counts, or as a class when the clone is expanded.

length | J | size | V | D | CDR3 | DNA
14 | TRBJ1-2 | - | TRBV12-3/TRBV12-4 | - | CAAGQGSANYGYTF | TGTGCCGCGGGGCAGGGATCTGCGAACTATGGCTACACCTTC
14 | TRBJ2-5 | - | TRBV6-2/TRBV6-3 | - | CASSYAGTQETQYF | TGTGCCAGCAGTTACGCCGGGACGCAAGAGACCCAGTACTTC
11 | TRBJ1-1 | - | TRBV28 | - | CASSTSGTTFF | TGTGCCAGCAGTACATCAGGGACTACTTTCTTT
15 | TRBJ2-7 | - | TRBV10-3 | TRBD1 | CAISESAGTAGEQYF | TGTGCCATCAGTGAGTCGGCAGGGACAGCTGGCGAGCAGTACTTC
14 | TRBJ1-1 | - | TRBV29-1 | - | CSVGERTRNTEAFF | TGCAGCGTTGGGGAGCGGACAAGGAACACTGAAGCTTTCTTT
15 | TRBJ2-3 | many | TRBV6-5 | - | CASSMRPGSTDTQYF | TGTGCCAGCAGTATGAGGCCAGGGAGCACAGATACGCAGTATTTT
16 | TRBJ2-1 | few | TRBV4-2 | TRBD1 | CASSPRGQGGYNEQFF | TGTGCCAGCAGCCCCAGGGGACAGGGAGGCTACAATGAGCAGTTCTTC
14 | TRBJ1-1 | - | TRBV11-3 | - | CASSLDGVSTEAFF | TGTGCCAGCAGCTTGGACGGCGTAAGCACTGAAGCTTTCTTT
14 | TRBJ2-7 | - | TRBV4-2 | - | CARSQGPHPDEQYF | TGTGCCAGGAGCCAAGGCCCTCATCCTGACGAGCAGTACTTC
16 | TRBJ2-5 | - | TRBV11-2 | - | CASSPTTRLEQGTQYF | TGTGCCAGCAGCCCAACGACTAGACTTGAGCAAGGGACCCAGTACTTC
13 | TRBJ2-7 | - | TRBV29-1 | TRBD2 | CSVSVSGSCEQYF | TGCAGCGTTAGCGTTAGCGGGAGTTGCGAGCAGTACTTC
17 | TRBJ2-3 | once | TRBV11-2 | - | CTSSLALQATSTDTQYF | TGTACAAGCAGCTTAGCCCTGCAGGCGACTAGCACAGATACGCAGTATTTT
13 | TRBJ2-1 | many | TRBV11-1 | - | CASSLSRDNEQFF | TGTGCCAGCAGCTTAAGTCGGGACAATGAGCAGTTCTTC
11 | TRBJ2-3 | few | TRBV12-3/TRBV12-4 | - | CASSLTATQYF | TGTGCCAGCAGCCTTACGGCTACGCAGTATTTT
13 | TRBJ2-1 | - | TRBV11-2 | - | CASRLEAYNEQFF | TGTGCCAGCAGACTAGAGGCCTACAATGAACAGTTCTTC
15 | TRBJ2-6 | - | TRBV6-6 | - | CASTGLSSGANVLTF | TGTGCCAGCACAGGTCTGAGCTCTGGGGCCAACGTCCTGACTTTC
15 | TRBJ2-7 | many | TRBV29-1 | - | CSVPAGRSAKNEQYF | TGCAGCGTTCCTGCTGGGCGGTCCGCTAAAAACGAGCAGTACTTC